What follows are 19 T cell receptor beta chains derived from one specimen sequenced in a study of blood T cell repertoires in COVID-19 (dated by TCRdb to about 2020). The library was obtained by the immunoSEQ multiplex PCR assay. The source is immuneACCESS, and TCRdb retained only in-frame sequences with V and J called. Part of the clones is not carried over; for the studies checked, unresolved V genes explain less than half of this, and the remainder is unexplained. This sample gives 200,000 to 250,000 clones in total; 80% to 90% of them show up just once. Around 1.5% of the sample belongs to the ten largest clones. Sequenced: peripheral blood. The receptor set was obtained from a man between 18 and 35 years old with active or convalescent COVID-19.

This sequence joins TRBV4-3 and TRBJ1-4; the D gene is possibly TRBD1 (5 bases). V gave up 0 bases and J gave up 5 bases, with 13 bases separating them. CDR3 length: 16 amino acids. Germline lookup yields CDR1 LGHNA and CDR2 YSLEER. CDR3 protein: CASSQDLGRTNEKLFF. The CDR3 nucleotides are TGCGCCAGCAGCCAAGATCTCGGCCGGACAAATGAAAAACTGTTTTTT.

This rearrangement joins TRBV11-2 to TRBJ2-7; the match to TRBD1 covers 7 bases. CDR1 is SGHAT and CDR2 is FQNNGV in the germline V gene. The CDR3 covers 13 residues. V gave up 4 bases and J gave up 6 bases; unmatched junction bases: 6. CDR3 residues: CASSSRGLGEQYF. CDR3 nucleotide sequence: TGTGCCAGCAGCTCAAGGGGGCTCGGCGAGCAGTACTTC.

The chain couples TRBV6-5 to TRBJ1-2; tentatively, D is TRBD1 (6 bases). Per the germline V gene, CDR1 is MNHEY and CDR2 is SVGAGI. This CDR3 is 11 amino acids long. CDR3 in DNA: TGTGGCTCCACAGGGTTAAGCGGCTACACCTTC. Protein product: CGSTGLSGYTF.

This clone showed up just once. V and J are TRBV21-1 and TRBJ2-3; TRBD2 is the table's D call and was not checked against the DNA. TRBV21-1 is labeled a pseudogene. CDR3 length: 14 amino acids. The DNA of the CDR3 is TGTGCCAGCAGCAAGTTGGGACTCCACGATACGCAGTATTTT. It codes for CASSKLGLHDTQYF.

The chain carries TRBV4-2 and TRBJ1-1; unclear D gene. The germline V gene has CDR1 LGHNA and CDR2 YNFKEQ. CDR3 size: 15 residues. Trimming shortened V by 1 base and J by 2 bases, and 11 bases separated the two germline ends. CDR3 residues: CASSQAQNSNTEAFF. CDR3 coding DNA: TGTGCCAGCAGCCAAGCTCAGAACAGCAACACTGAAGCTTTCTTT.

The chain combines TRBV5-6 with TRBJ1-6; 12 nucleotides agree with TRBD1. Per the germline V gene, CDR1 is SGHDT and CDR2 is YYEEEE. The CDR3 is 15 residues long. Germline trimming cut 3 bases from V and 10 bases from J; bases unmatched to any gene: 5. CDR3 in DNA: TGTGCCAGCAGCTGGGGGGACAGGGGGCACTCACCCCTCCACTTT. Protein: CASSWGDRGHSPLHF.

The rearrangement joins TRBV5-1 to TRBJ1-4; D call uncertain. Looked up from germline, CDR1 is SGHRS and CDR2 is YFSETQ. This CDR3 comprises 14 residues. Deletions cut 8 bases from V and 8 bases from J, with 19 bases between. CDR3 nucleotide sequence: TGCGCCAGTAGAGGGCAGGCCCAGGAGGAAAAACTGTTTTTT. Amino acids: CASRGQAQEEKLFF.

This chain connects TRBV18 to TRBJ2-5; TRBD2 aligns across 9 bases. The CDR3 is 15 residues long. Trimming cost V 2 bases and J 4 bases; bases outside gene matches: 5. Germline-derived CDR1 and CDR2 are KGHSH and LQKENI. DNA for the CDR3: TGTGCCAGCTCACCAGGCGGGAGGGCCTCAGAGACCCAGTACTTC. Encoded protein: CASSPGGRASETQYF.

The chain couples TRBV3-1 (or the pseudogene TRBV3-2) to TRBJ2-5; 8 bases fit TRBD2. Trimming took 1 base from V and 5 from J; bases not matched to a gene: 6. Germline assignment: CDR1 LGHDT and CDR2 YNNKEL (reference sequence). This CDR3 has 15 residues. The DNA of the CDR3 is TGTGCCAGCAGCCAAGCGGGAGGGAGAAGTGAGACCCAGTACTTC. This gives the protein CASSQAGGRSETQYF.

This chain uses TRBV27 with TRBJ2-7; 9 bases align to TRBD2. The J segment lost 3 bases and the V segment lost 5 bases, leaving 14 bases of the junction unmatched. CDR3 length: 17 residues. Germline CDR1 reads MNHEY; CDR2 reads SMNVEV (reference sequence). The CDR3 reads CASSPRAGGSSFYEQYF. In DNA form, the CDR3 reads TGTGCCAGCAGTCCGCGGGCGGGGGGGAGTTCTTTCTACGAGCAGTACTTC.

This clone was picked up a small number of times. The DNA of the CDR3 is TGTGCCAGCAGCCAAGAATTGGCAGGGATGAACGAGCAGTACTTC. Translation gives CASSQELAGMNEQYF. This chain joins TRBV4-2 and TRBJ2-7, with TRBD1 as a possible D gene (5 bases). Between the trimmed V and J ends, which lost 0 bases and 5 bases, there was a span of 14 bases. The CDR3 has 15 amino acids. Germline V gene data show CDR1 as LGHNA and CDR2 as YNFKEQ.

This chain uses TRBV24-1 with TRBJ2-6, with unresolved D. Germline V gene data show CDR1 as KGHDR and CDR2 as SFDVKD. There are 14 residues in the CDR3. The V gene lost 9 bases and the J gene lost 4 bases, with 12 bases spanning the gap. The CDR3 DNA reads TGTGCCACCTCGTCAGGTACCGGGGCCAACGTCCTGACTTTC. Translated: CATSSGTGANVLTF.

The V gene is TRBV5-4, the J gene TRBJ2-3; TRBD2 agrees at 11 bases. V trimming: 7 bases; J trimming: 2 bases; junction bases outside the gene matches: 15. This CDR3 contains 18 residues. Germline V gives CDR1 SGHNT, CDR2 YYREEE (reference sequence). The CDR3 sequence: CASGRRVAGGSVTDTQYF. The CDR3 bases are TGTGCCAGCGGAAGGAGGGTAGCGGGAGGGTCTGTCACAGATACGCAGTATTTT.

The V call is TRBV19, the J call TRBJ2-7; D perhaps matches TRBD2 (5 bases). The V and J ends lost 2 bases and 1 base respectively, with 9 bases between them. The CDR3 spans 14 residues. Germline V CDR1 and CDR2: LNHDA, SQIVND (reference sequence). In DNA, the CDR3 is TGTGCCAGTAGTATACGGGGTCCTTCCTACGAGCAGTACTTC. As protein: CASSIRGPSYEQYF.

The J gene is TRBJ1-1, the V gene TRBV15; no firm D call. Germline V gene data show CDR1 as LNHNV and CDR2 as YYDKDF (reference sequence). Trimming cost V 1 base and J 2 bases, with 8 bases left between them. The CDR3 is 14 residues long. The CDR3 loop is CATSRAGLNTEAFF. The DNA for the CDR3 is TGTGCCACCAGCAGAGCGGGGTTAAACACTGAAGCTTTCTTT.

The chain couples TRBV5-1 to TRBJ2-5, with D possibly TRBD1 on 5 matching bases. This CDR3 has 13 residues. Germline V gene sequence: CDR1 SGHRS, CDR2 YFSETQ. With 4 bases removed from V and 7 bases from J, the gap between germline ends came to 14 bases. The CDR3 reads CASSPGSYPTQYF. The DNA of the CDR3 is TGCGCCAGCAGCCCAGGGTCCTACCCGACCCAGTACTTC. The full variable domain, in which reference TRBV5-1 and TRBJ2-5 provide the parts outside the CDR3, is KAGVTQTPRYLIKTRGQQVTLSCSPISGHRSVSWYQQTPGQGLQFLFEYFSETQRNKGNFPGRFSGRQFSNSRSEMNVSTLELGDSALYLCASSPGSYPTQYFGPGTRLLVL.

The chain employs TRBV7-9 and TRBJ2-1; D unclear. Trimming removed 5 bases from V and 2 bases from J, with 7 bases in between. The CDR3 sequence is 13 residues long. Germline V gene lookup returns CDR1 SEHNR and CDR2 FQNEAQ (reference sequence). The CDR3 spells CASSPTTYNEQFF. In DNA form, the CDR3 reads TGTGCCAGCAGCCCGACAACCTACAATGAGCAGTTCTTC.

The V and J genes are TRBV19 and TRBJ1-5; D is unclear. In germline, CDR1 is LNHDA, CDR2 SQIVND (reference sequence). The CDR3 extends over 13 amino acids. The ends were cut back, 7 bases at V and 7 bases at J, with 14 bases in the middle. The DNA of the CDR3 is TGTGCCAGTAATCGGCAGGAGGGCCAGCCCCAGCATTTT. As protein: CASNRQEGQPQHF.

The gene calls are TRBV14 and TRBJ1-5; no clear D. Germline lookup yields CDR1 SGHDN and CDR2 FVKESK. The length of the CDR3 is 14 residues. Trimming shortened V by 1 base and J by 2 bases, and 6 bases separated the two germline ends. In DNA form, the CDR3 reads TGTGCCAGCAGCCAAGGCAGCGGCAATCAGCCCCAGCATTTT. Translated, it gives CASSQGSGNQPQHF.